The sequence of this TCR beta chain was determined in a study of T cell repertoires in cytomegalovirus infection. This CDR3 comprises 16 residues. Trimming took off 0 bases at V and 4 bases at J, with 13 bases between the two ends. Germline CDR1 reads SGHDN; CDR2 reads FVKESK. Details on this clonotype: Its antigen is undetermined.

Notes on the study in general: Ex vivo, HLA-C-restricted CMV-specific TCR beta clonotypes prevailed over the rest of the response.

TCRdb recomputed calls from the reads with MiXCR, one row per CDR3 protein. The table has under 800,000 distinct CDR3 sequences, 20% to 25% seen once. The receptor was derived from a human donor in good health (CMV status not recorded). Some clones in this sample may be carry-over from other donors' samples. The J gene is TRBJ1-3, the V gene TRBV14; D may be TRBD1 (6 bases). The sample consisted of CD8+ T cells from PBMCs. The CDR3 loop is CASSQEQGLHGNTIYF. The CDR3 region has the DNA TGTGCCAGCAGCCAAGAACAGGGACTGCACGGAAACACCATATATTTT.